The 6 T cell receptor beta chains below come from one sample, sequenced in a study of control samples from healthy donors and cancer patients. Measured with immunoSEQ multiplex PCR; TCRdb has only the in-frame clones, and not every one. This sample has around 140,000 clones; 90% occur once, and the top ten carry under 3%. The specimen was blood. The receptors derive from a man aged 35 to 55 in good health.

The rearrangement joins TRBV6-2 or TRBV6-3 to TRBJ1-1; no firm D call. The CDR3 runs 12 residues. Deletions cut 2 bases from V and 4 bases from J, with 5 bases between. From germline, CDR1 is MNHEY and CDR2 SVGEGT. CDR3 loop: CASSYAVTEAFF. Here the CDR3 DNA reads TGTGCCAGCAGTTACGCGGTCACTGAAGCTTTCTTT.

The V call is TRBV2, the J call TRBJ2-3; 8 bases align to TRBD2. The CDR3 sequence is 13 residues long. V shed 6 bases, J shed 7 bases, and the junction held 6 bases outside the gene matches. Germline lookup yields CDR1 SNHLY and CDR2 FYNNEI. The CDR3 DNA follows: TGTGCCAGCAGGGACCCGGGGGGGAATACGCAGTATTTT. Residues: CASRDPGGNTQYF.

V usage is TRBV2 and J usage is TRBJ2-1; D unclear. Germline V gene lookup returns CDR1 SNHLY and CDR2 FYNNEI. CDR3 length: 13 residues. The ends were cut back, 4 bases at V and 5 bases at J, with 9 bases in the middle. The chain's CDR3 is CASSGRRNNEQFF. The CDR3 nucleotides read TGTGCCAGCAGTGGCCGACGGAACAATGAGCAGTTCTTC.

Only one count was recorded for this clone. The chain couples TRBV19 to TRBJ2-2; D perhaps matches TRBD1 (6 bases). Trimming took 5 bases from V and 9 from J, leaving 16 bases between them. The CDR3 totals 14 residues. Germline assignment: CDR1 LNHDA and CDR2 SQIVND (reference sequence). The CDR3 DNA is TGTGCCAGTAGTCTAGGGGGAACATCCAGGGAGCTGTTTTTT. It encodes CASSLGGTSRELFF.

This clone occurred a few times. The chain is built from TRBV19 and TRBJ1-5; the D is unclear. V shed 2 bases and J shed 1 base, with 9 bases lying between them. This CDR3 has 15 residues. The V gene's germline CDR1 is LNHDA and CDR2 SQIVND (reference sequence). CDR3 region: CASSIQTLSNQPQHF. The CDR3 bases are TGTGCCAGTAGTATACAGACCTTAAGCAATCAGCCCCAGCATTTT. Based on the CDR3 plus reference TRBV19 and TRBJ1-5, the full variable domain is DGGITQSPKYLFRKEGQNVTLSCEQNLNHDAMYWYRQDPGQGLRLIYYSQIVNDFQKGDIAEGYSVSREKKESFPLTVTSAQKNPTAFYLCASSIQTLSNQPQHFGDGTRLSIL.

This chain uses TRBV7-2 with TRBJ2-1; TRBD2 might be the D (5 bases). Trimming left V 2 bases short and J 8 bases short, with 13 bases between. In germline, CDR1 is SGHTA, CDR2 FQGNSA. The CDR3 extends over 14 amino acids. The CDR3: CASSLWRTGDEQFF. The CDR3 nucleotides read TGTGCCAGCAGCTTATGGAGGACTGGCGATGAGCAGTTCTTC.